The TCR beta chain described here comes from a study of shared clonotypes between healthy human individuals. The germline V gene has CDR1 SGHAT and CDR2 FQNNGV. V was pared by 6 bases and J by 4 bases, with 12 bases between. There are 13 residues in the CDR3. This clone was observed a few times. Sequencing used immunoSEQ multiplex PCR; TCRdb keeps in-frame clones, though not all of them. The sample has 600,000 to 750,000 clones, 55% to 75% seen once. The V gene is TRBV11-2, the J gene TRBJ1-1, with D perhaps TRBD1 (5 bases). The TCR originated in a young woman in good health. The material sequenced was memory CD4+ T cells sorted from blood. Stated subset: CD45RA-negative fraction. CDR3 DNA: TGTGCCAGCAGAGGGGAACGGAGCACTGAAGCTTTCTTT. Translation: CASRGERSTEAFF.